This TCR beta chain is drawn from a study of cytomegalovirus exposure and HLA in healthy donors. Study-level points and caveats: Later analysis associated a missense DCLRE1C variant with TCR beta V- and J-gene trimming. Roughly even sequencing depth across donors was the assumption behind the presence/absence analyses. In a later analysis, 16,951 TCR beta sequences were associated with HLA alleles at 0.05 false discovery rate. Among donors in an Asian-associated ancestry cluster, a later analysis reportedly found fewer N-insertions than the roughly 700-donor mean.

About this clone: Its specificity is not known.

The CDR3 runs 16 residues. 60 Vbeta and 13 Jbeta primers were used in PCR. The table came from immunoSEQ multiplex PCR; TCRdb's copy has only in-frame clones and leaves some out. This sample has a few hundred thousand clones, with around 90% found just once. This rearrangement joins TRBV12-2 to TRBJ2-5; the table's D call of TRBD1 was not tested on the DNA. TRBV12-2 is a recognized pseudogene. The specimen sequenced was PBMCs. This TCR derives from a woman aged 18-29 years in good health and CMV-seronegative. The CDR3 region has the DNA TGTGCAAGTCGCTTAGCGGGGACAGGGTCCGGAGAGACCCAGTACTTC. Encoded protein: CASRLAGTGSGETQYF.